These 27 T cell receptor beta chains share one sample of origin, sequenced in a study of blood T cell repertoires in COVID-19. Sequencing used immunoSEQ multiplex PCR; TCRdb keeps in-frame clones, though not all of them. The sample shows 35,000 to 45,000 clones, approximately 80% of them seen only once. Sequencing was carried out using peripheral blood. These receptors were obtained from a human donor in a cohort sampled during active COVID-19.

This chain links TRBV30 with TRBJ1-1; 7 nucleotides agree with TRBD1. Per germline, CDR1 GTSNPN and CDR2 SVGIG (reference sequence). The CDR3 contains 14 residues. V dropped 3 bases and J dropped 9; count of bases not matched to a gene: 13. In DNA, the CDR3 is TGTGCCTGGAGACAAACCGGGACAGTGCTTAAAGCTTTCTTT. This translates into CAWRQTGTVLKAFF.

The chain uses TRBV11-2 and TRBJ2-1, with 12 bases lining up with TRBD2. V gave up 5 bases and J gave up 11 bases; unmatched junction bases: 10. CDR3 size: 15 residues. Germline loops: CDR1 SGHAT, CDR2 FQNNGV. The CDR3 DNA sequence: TGTGCCAGCAGCCCTACCCTAGCGGGGGGGCCCCAGCAGTTCTTC. This codes for CASSPTLAGGPQQFF.

The chain joins TRBV19 to TRBJ2-5; 7 bases line up with TRBD2. V was clipped by 5 bases and J by 7 bases; unmatched bases: 13. This CDR3 has 15 residues. The germline CDR1 and CDR2 sequences are LNHDA and SQIVND (reference sequence). The CDR3 sequence: CASSPTTGSGGTQYF. CDR3 sequence (DNA): TGTGCCAGTAGTCCGACGACGGGTTCGGGGGGGACCCAGTACTTC.

This chain links TRBV5-1 with TRBJ2-1; D may be TRBD1 (6 bases). CDR1 and CDR2 (germline): SGHRS, YFSETQ. The V end was cut by 4 bases, the J end by 9 bases, with 20 bases between. CDR3 length: 15 residues. CDR3 in amino acids: CASSPFPQGNGEQFF. In DNA form, the CDR3 reads TGCGCCAGCAGCCCCTTCCCCCAGGGGAACGGTGAGCAGTTCTTC.

The V and J genes are TRBV2 and TRBJ1-1; the D gene is possibly TRBD1 (5 bases). This CDR3 region has 14 residues. Trimming pared 5 bases from V and 3 bases from J, leaving 13 bases between. Germline V CDR1 and CDR2: SNHLY, FYNNEI. The CDR3 region is CASSPQRQYTEAFF. CDR3 DNA: TGTGCCAGCAGTCCCCAAAGACAGTACACTGAAGCTTTCTTT.

This sequence joins TRBV9 and TRBJ1-1; D is ambiguous. The CDR3 sequence is 14 residues long. V dropped 0 bases and J dropped 5 bases, with 11 bases sitting between them. Germline V CDR1 and CDR2: SGDLS, YYNGEE. The CDR3 nucleotides are TGTGCCAGCAGCGTAGGTATCCAGGAAACTGAAGCTTTCTTT. As protein: CASSVGIQETEAFF.

This clone appeared a single time. CDR3 loop: CASKKAGAVSDEQFF. CDR3 nucleotide sequence: TGTGCCAGCAAGAAAGCGGGGGCCGTCTCGGATGAGCAGTTCTTC. The chain employs TRBV2 and TRBJ2-1; TRBD2 matches 8 bases. After removal of 7 bases from V and 8 bases from J, the junction contained 13 bases not matched to a gene. In germline, CDR1 is SNHLY, CDR2 FYNNEI. This CDR3 spans 15 amino acids.

The chain has TRBV9 and TRBJ2-1; 13 positions agree with TRBD2. CDR1 and CDR2 from the germline V gene are SGDLS and YYNGEE. The CDR3 spans 20 residues. With 0 bases clipped from V and 10 bases from J, the junction kept 19 bases outside the gene matches. DNA of the CDR3: TGTGCCAGCAGCGTAGAACCCTATACGCAACTAGCGGGGGGGTCGAGCGAGCAGTTCTTC. Encoded protein: CASSVEPYTQLAGGSSEQFF.

The rearrangement joins TRBV11-1 to TRBJ2-7; 9 bases align to TRBD1. With 5 bases clipped from V and 5 bases from J, the junction kept 10 bases outside the gene matches. Germline lookup yields CDR1 SGHAT and CDR2 FQDESV (reference sequence). This CDR3 spans 15 amino acids. The CDR3 spells CASSINPGQGNEQYF. The CDR3 region has the DNA TGTGCCAGCAGCATAAATCCGGGACAGGGAAACGAGCAGTACTTC.

V usage is TRBV6-5 and J usage is TRBJ1-1; possible D gene TRBD1, 5 bases. CDR3 size: 13 residues. V lost 9 bases and J 2 bases, leaving 13 bases between the germline ends. Germline V lookup: CDR1 MNHEY, CDR2 SVGAGI. The CDR3 DNA reads as TGTGCCAGTTTAAACCAGGGAAACACTGAAGCTTTCTTT. It encodes CASLNQGNTEAFF.

V is TRBV19 and J is TRBJ1-5; the D gene is possibly TRBD1 (6 bases). V was pared by 3 bases and J by 5 bases, with 11 bases between. The CDR3 has 14 amino acids. The germline gives CDR1 LNHDA, CDR2 SQIVND (reference sequence). DNA of the CDR3: TGTGCCAGTAGTATGAACAGGGAATATCAGCCCCAGCATTTT. Translating it yields CASSMNREYQPQHF. The full variable domain, rest sourced from reference TRBV19 and TRBJ1-5, is DGGITQSPKYLFRKEGQNVTLSCEQNLNHDAMYWYRQDPGQGLRLIYYSQIVNDFQKGDIAEGYSVSREKKESFPLTVTSAQKNPTAFYLCASSMNREYQPQHFGDGTRLSIL.

The J gene is TRBJ2-7, the V gene TRBV7-2, with a tentative D call TRBD1 (6 bases). Looked up from germline, CDR1 is SGHTA and CDR2 is FQGNSA. The CDR3 covers 15 residues. V gave up 2 bases and J gave up 2 bases, with 13 bases separating them. CDR3 residues: CASSLSRDNPYEQYF. The CDR3 DNA sequence: TGTGCCAGCAGCTTAAGCCGGGACAATCCCTACGAGCAGTACTTC.

The chain carries TRBV5-1 and TRBJ2-1; a possible D gene is TRBD2 (6 bases). The ends were cut back, 0 bases at V and 6 bases at J, with 10 bases in the middle. The germline CDR1 and CDR2 sequences are SGHRS and YFSETQ. CDR3 length equals 14 residues. For the CDR3, the DNA is TGCGCCAGCAGCTTGGAGGCGGGGATCAATGAGCAGTTCTTC. Amino acids: CASSLEAGINEQFF.

This clone was recorded only once. The V call is TRBV18, the J call TRBJ2-5; TRBD2 matches 8 bases. The CDR3 totals 14 residues. The junction had 2 bases not matched to a gene; V was cut back by 2 bases and J by 3 bases. Germline CDR1 is KGHSH and CDR2 is LQKENI. In DNA, the CDR3 is TGTGCCAGCTCACCAAGTAGCGGGGAAGAGACCCAGTACTTC. This sequence encodes CASSPSSGEETQYF.

The CDR3 coding sequence is TGTGCCAGTAGTGCCGACCGGGACAGGGCCGGGATATCCTATGGCTACACCTTC. Translated: CASSADRDRAGISYGYTF. The rearrangement links TRBV19 to TRBJ1-2; 9 bases map to TRBD1. CDR1 is LNHDA, CDR2 SQIVND, per germline (reference sequence). V shed 5 bases and J 4 bases; nucleotides not matched to a gene: 17. The CDR3 covers 18 residues.

CDR3 sequence reads: CASSEYRRGVDTQYF. The CDR3, as DNA: TGTGCCAGCAGTGAATATCGGCGGGGGGTAGATACGCAGTATTTT. V usage is TRBV25-1 and J usage is TRBJ2-3; 8 bases map to TRBD2. CDR3 length: 15 residues. Germline V lookup: CDR1 MGHDK, CDR2 SYGVNS. V shed 0 bases and J 5 bases; nucleotides not matched to a gene: 4.

J is TRBJ2-5 and V is TRBV12-5, with D possibly being TRBD2 (5 bases). The length of the CDR3 is 16 residues. With 2 bases removed from V and 2 bases from J, the gap between germline ends came to 15 bases. Germline V gene sequence: CDR1 LGHNT, CDR2 FRNRAP. CDR3 in DNA: TGTGCTAGTGGTTTGAACGGCCGAGAGCGGCAAGAGACCCAGTACTTC. This translates into CASGLNGRERQETQYF.

This clone was picked up one time. The rearrangement uses TRBV3-1 (or the pseudogene TRBV3-2) and TRBJ2-5; D might be TRBD2 (6 bases). V lost 6 bases to trimming and J lost 4 bases, with 15 bases between them. Germline values: CDR1 LGHDT, CDR2 YNNKEL (reference sequence). CDR3 size: 14 residues. CDR3 DNA: TGTGCCAGCAGTACCCAAGGAGGGAGAGAGACCCAGTACTTC. This gives the protein CASSTQGGRETQYF.

The V call is TRBV7-2, the J call TRBJ2-3; 8 bases align to TRBD1. Germline V gives CDR1 SGHTA, CDR2 FQGNSA. There are 15 residues in the CDR3. V dropped 5 bases and J dropped 4; count of bases not matched to a gene: 8. The CDR3 coding sequence is TGTGCCAGCAGCGGTCAGACAGGGGCTGCAGATACGCAGTATTTT. It yields the protein CASSGQTGAADTQYF.

The genes are TRBV24-1 and TRBJ2-1; a possible D gene is TRBD1 (5 bases). Germline CDR1 and CDR2: KGHDR and SFDVKD. V was trimmed by 2 bases and J by 7 bases, leaving 11 bases between them. The CDR3 extends over 14 amino acids. The CDR3 DNA reads as TGTGCCACCAGTGATTCTCGACAGAAAAATGAGCAGTTCTTC. Translation gives CATSDSRQKNEQFF.

J is TRBJ1-1 and V is TRBV5-4; 10 nucleotides match TRBD1. Germline V gene lookup returns CDR1 SGHNT and CDR2 YYREEE (reference sequence). The V gene end was trimmed by 0 bases and the J gene end by 5 bases; junction bases not matched to a gene: 4. The CDR3 runs to 15 residues. Here the CDR3 DNA reads TGTGCCAGCAGCTTGGGGGGACAGGGGAGGACTGAAGCTTTCTTT. It codes for CASSLGGQGRTEAFF.

V usage is TRBV28 and J usage is TRBJ2-3; 9 bases agree with TRBD1. The CDR3 length is 14 residues. V was clipped by 3 bases and J by 3 bases; unmatched bases: 1. CDR1 is MDHEN, CDR2 SYDVKM, per germline. The CDR3 DNA follows: TGTGCCAGCAGTTTGGGACAGGGAACAGATACGCAGTATTTT. Protein: CASSLGQGTDTQYF.

The rearrangement uses TRBV12-3 or TRBV12-4 and TRBJ1-3; D is ambiguous. Trimming stripped 8 bases from V and 5 bases from J, with 13 bases between. This CDR3 is built from 13 residues. CDR3 region: CASPGRFRNTIYF. Here the CDR3 DNA reads TGTGCCAGCCCTGGGCGCTTTAGAAACACCATATATTTT.

This chain links TRBV10-3 with TRBJ1-5, with D possibly TRBD1 on 6 matching bases. The CDR3 totals 14 residues. Germline CDR1 and CDR2: ENHRY and SYGVKD. The V and J ends lost 4 bases and 5 bases respectively, with 12 bases between them. CDR3 amino acids: CAISATGSDQPQHF. DNA for the CDR3: TGTGCCATCAGTGCCACAGGGTCGGATCAGCCCCAGCATTTT.

The rearrangement links TRBV28 to TRBJ1-2, with 8 bases that match TRBD1. Looked up from germline, CDR1 is MDHEN and CDR2 is SYDVKM. J gave up 6 bases and V 5 bases, and 8 bases lay outside the gene matches. The CDR3 extends over 14 amino acids. Here the CDR3 reads CASSPHDRGHGYTF. CDR3 nucleotide sequence: TGTGCCAGCAGTCCACACGACAGGGGCCATGGCTACACCTTC.

The V call is TRBV2, the J call TRBJ2-5; 9 nucleotides line up with TRBD1. Germline values: CDR1 SNHLY, CDR2 FYNNEI. V shed 4 bases and J 4 bases; nucleotides not matched to a gene: 13. This CDR3 contains 17 residues. The CDR3 sequence: CASSGGTGQRGGETQYF. As DNA, the CDR3 is TGTGCCAGCAGTGGTGGGACAGGGCAGAGAGGTGGAGAGACCCAGTACTTC.

This sequence joins TRBV28 and TRBJ1-2; D gene uncertain. Per germline, CDR1 MDHEN and CDR2 SYDVKM. The CDR3 is 12 residues long. Between the trimmed V and J ends, which lost 4 bases and 4 bases, there was a span of 7 bases. The DNA of the CDR3 is TGTGCCAGCAGTTCAGGATCCTATGGCTACACCTTC. Amino acid sequence: CASSSGSYGYTF.